The clone carrying this TCR beta chain was detected a few times. These data are taken from a study of blood T cell repertoires in COVID-19. Study information: COVID-19 samples, acute and convalescent, were from the United States, Italy and Spain.

The CDR3 has 13 amino acids. The V end lost 0 bases, the J end lost 5 bases, and 10 bases lay between the germline ends. The V gene's germline CDR1 is GTSNPN and CDR2 SVGIG (reference sequence). As handled by the study authors: How many nucleated cells were present was estimated from reference gene primer amplification. Only in-frame clones appear in the TCRdb table, and some are missing; sequencing was by immunoSEQ multiplex PCR. V, J and clone size reflect that table, while D and trimming were determined from the DNA. The sample holds 250,000 to 300,000 clones, 90% seen once. Material for sequencing was peripheral blood. The clonotype comes from a woman in her 50s with COVID-19, enrolled during active disease. This chain uses TRBV30 with TRBJ1-2, with a tentative D call TRBD1 (5 bases). As DNA, the CDR3 is TGTGCCTGGAGTGTACACAGGCAGTATGGCTACACCTTC. Translated, it gives CAWSVHRQYGYTF.